This is a list of T cell receptor beta chains from one sample in a study of blood T cell repertoires in COVID-19. Clones were read by immunoSEQ multiplex PCR, and TCRdb kept only the in-frame ones, dropping some. The table lists 55,000 to 95,000 clones, roughly 79% of them singletons, with 20% in the top ten. Sequencing was done on a sample of peripheral blood. The receptors were sampled from a woman in her 70s with acute or convalescent COVID-19. Both conserved end residues are part of each CDR3. A D gene is named only where the DNA matches it firmly. Only some rows state a clone size, as once, few, many or a class for expanded clones.

clone size: few; J gene: TRBJ1-2; D gene: NA; V gene: TRBV28; CDR3 protein: CASKGDYGYTF; CDR3 DNA: TGTGCCAGCAAGGGGGACTATGGCTACACCTTC
clone size: NA; J gene: TRBJ2-1; D gene: TRBD2; V gene: TRBV20-1; CDR3 protein: CSASGDYYNEQFF; CDR3 DNA: TGCAGTGCTAGTGGGGACTACTACAATGAGCAGTTCTTC
clone size: few; J gene: TRBJ1-1; D gene: TRBD1; V gene: TRBV27; CDR3 protein: CASSFRGTVNTEAFF; CDR3 DNA: TGTGCCAGCAGTTTCCGCGGGACAGTGAACACTGAAGCTTTCTTT
clone size: NA; J gene: TRBJ2-1; D gene: TRBD2; V gene: TRBV28; CDR3 protein: CASSLGGTRYNEQFF; CDR3 DNA: TGTGCCAGCAGTTTGGGGGGGACTAGATACAATGAGCAGTTCTTC
clone size: NA; J gene: TRBJ2-7; D gene: TRBD2; V gene: TRBV3-1/TRBV3-2; CDR3 protein: CASSPNLGTSGDRPHYEQYF; CDR3 DNA: TGTGCCAGCAGCCCGAACCTTGGGACTAGCGGGGATCGGCCCCACTACGAGCAGTACTTC
clone size: few; J gene: TRBJ1-4; D gene: NA; V gene: TRBV28; CDR3 protein: CASSRGRGFATNEKLFF; CDR3 DNA: TGTGCCAGCAGTCGGGGCAGGGGCTTTGCAACTAATGAAAAACTGTTTTTT
clone size: NA; J gene: TRBJ1-1; D gene: TRBD1; V gene: TRBV15; CDR3 protein: CATSRDRGGAGTEAFF; CDR3 DNA: TGTGCCACCAGCAGAGATCGAGGGGGCGCGGGCACTGAAGCTTTCTTT
clone size: NA; J gene: TRBJ2-7; D gene: NA; V gene: TRBV7-3; CDR3 protein: CASSSEVGSSYEQYF; CDR3 DNA: TGTGCCAGCAGCTCCGAGGTGGGGAGCTCCTACGAGCAGTACTTC
clone size: NA; J gene: TRBJ2-3; D gene: NA; V gene: TRBV11-3; CDR3 protein: CASSLDPFTDTQYF; CDR3 DNA: TGTGCCAGCAGCTTAGACCCCTTCACAGATACGCAGTATTTT
clone size: few; J gene: TRBJ2-7; D gene: NA; V gene: TRBV5-1; CDR3 protein: CASSPTTGEHEQYF; CDR3 DNA: TGCGCCAGCAGCCCGACGACAGGAGAACACGAGCAGTACTTC
clone size: NA; J gene: TRBJ2-5; D gene: NA; V gene: TRBV25-1; CDR3 protein: CASSEYIGRGPQETQYF; CDR3 DNA: TGTGCCAGCAGTGAATATATCGGGCGGGGGCCCCAAGAGACCCAGTACTTC
clone size: NA; J gene: TRBJ1-5; D gene: TRBD1; V gene: TRBV2; CDR3 protein: CASQDRGLSNQPQHF; CDR3 DNA: TGTGCCAGCCAAGACAGGGGGCTCAGCAATCAGCCCCAGCATTTT
clone size: NA; J gene: TRBJ1-2; D gene: TRBD1; V gene: TRBV19; CDR3 protein: CASSIASTGEPRYGYTF; CDR3 DNA: TGTGCCAGTAGTATAGCTTCCACAGGGGAGCCTAGGTATGGCTACACCTTC
clone size: NA; J gene: TRBJ2-3; D gene: TRBD2; V gene: TRBV5-1; CDR3 protein: CASTRLAGESDTQYF; CDR3 DNA: TGCGCCAGCACCCGACTAGCGGGAGAATCAGATACGCAGTATTTT
clone size: NA; J gene: TRBJ2-7; D gene: NA; V gene: TRBV28; CDR3 protein: CASSQQGLSYEQYF; CDR3 DNA: TGTGCCAGCAGTCAACAGGGCCTATCATACGAGCAGTACTTC
clone size: few; J gene: TRBJ2-7; D gene: TRBD2; V gene: TRBV28; CDR3 protein: CASRIPLAGSSYEQYF; CDR3 DNA: TGTGCCAGCAGAATCCCACTAGCGGGAAGCTCCTACGAGCAGTACTTC
clone size: NA; J gene: TRBJ1-1; D gene: TRBD1; V gene: TRBV28; CDR3 protein: CASSINRGFNTEAFF; CDR3 DNA: TGTGCCAGCAGTATAAACAGGGGATTTAACACTGAAGCTTTCTTT
clone size: NA; J gene: TRBJ1-1; D gene: NA; V gene: TRBV7-8; CDR3 protein: CASSLARGRGNTEAFF; CDR3 DNA: TGTGCCAGCAGCTTAGCGCGAGGGAGGGGGAACACTGAAGCTTTCTTT
clone size: NA; J gene: TRBJ2-3; D gene: TRBD2; V gene: TRBV5-1; CDR3 protein: CASTLTSGGSTDTQYF; CDR3 DNA: TGCGCCAGCACTCTAACTAGCGGGGGAAGCACAGATACGCAGTATTTT
clone size: NA; J gene: TRBJ2-1; D gene: NA; V gene: TRBV18; CDR3 protein: CASSPQLKLNNEQFF; CDR3 DNA: TGTGCCAGCTCACCACAGCTAAAACTAAACAATGAGCAGTTCTTC
clone size: NA; J gene: TRBJ2-2; D gene: TRBD2; V gene: TRBV4-1; CDR3 protein: CASSPRIRERGTGELFF; CDR3 DNA: TGCGCCAGCAGCCCGCGGATTCGGGAGCGGGGCACCGGGGAGCTGTTTTTT
clone size: NA; J gene: TRBJ2-7; D gene: NA; V gene: TRBV15; CDR3 protein: CATSSRGAREQYF; CDR3 DNA: TGTGCCACCAGCAGTCGGGGGGCCCGCGAGCAGTACTTC
clone size: NA; J gene: TRBJ2-5; D gene: NA; V gene: TRBV19; CDR3 protein: CASSPRTLYQETQYF; CDR3 DNA: TGTGCCAGTAGCCCCCGGACACTGTACCAAGAGACCCAGTACTTC
clone size: NA; J gene: TRBJ2-1; D gene: TRBD2; V gene: TRBV5-6; CDR3 protein: CASSTGLGNEQFF; CDR3 DNA: TGTGCCAGCAGCACCGGACTAGGAAATGAGCAGTTCTTC
clone size: NA; J gene: TRBJ2-1; D gene: TRBD2; V gene: TRBV7-6; CDR3 protein: CASSLAGGLAGGEQFF; CDR3 DNA: TGTGCCAGCAGCTTAGCTGGGGGACTAGCGGGAGGCGAGCAGTTCTTC
clone size: NA; J gene: TRBJ2-2; D gene: TRBD1; V gene: TRBV19; CDR3 protein: CACRRDRGSNGELFF; CDR3 DNA: TGTGCCTGCAGACGGGACAGGGGGTCGAACGGGGAGCTGTTTTTT
clone size: NA; J gene: TRBJ1-2; D gene: TRBD1; V gene: TRBV19; CDR3 protein: CASKQTGSRDGYTF; CDR3 DNA: TGTGCCAGTAAACAGACAGGGAGTAGGGACGGCTACACCTTC
clone size: once; J gene: TRBJ1-5; D gene: NA; V gene: TRBV5-6; CDR3 protein: CASSLWQGSNQPQHF; CDR3 DNA: TGTGCCAGCAGCTTGTGGCAGGGGAGCAATCAGCCCCAGCATTTT
clone size: NA; J gene: TRBJ1-2; D gene: NA; V gene: TRBV11-2; CDR3 protein: CASTFNRIREGYGYTF; CDR3 DNA: TGTGCCAGCACCTTTAACAGGATAAGAGAAGGTTATGGCTACACCTTC
clone size: NA; J gene: TRBJ2-1; D gene: TRBD1; V gene: TRBV7-6; CDR3 protein: CASSSNADREGEQFF; CDR3 DNA: TGTGCCAGCAGCTCCAATGCCGACAGGGAAGGCGAGCAGTTCTTC
clone size: NA; J gene: TRBJ2-2; D gene: TRBD2; V gene: TRBV4-1; CDR3 protein: CASSQWSSGKNTGELFF; CDR3 DNA: TGCGCCAGCAGCCAATGGTCTAGCGGGAAGAACACCGGGGAGCTGTTTTTT
clone size: NA; J gene: TRBJ1-1; D gene: NA; V gene: TRBV7-3; CDR3 protein: CASSSTGMGTEAFF; CDR3 DNA: TGTGCCAGCAGTAGTACAGGGATGGGCACTGAAGCTTTCTTT
clone size: NA; J gene: TRBJ1-1; D gene: TRBD1; V gene: TRBV9; CDR3 protein: CASSSGQGNTEAFF; CDR3 DNA: TGTGCCAGCAGCTCGGGACAGGGGAACACTGAAGCTTTCTTT
clone size: NA; J gene: TRBJ2-7; D gene: TRBD2; V gene: TRBV28; CDR3 protein: CASSLPGLAGLSYEQYF; CDR3 DNA: TGTGCCAGCAGCCTGCCGGGACTAGCGGGACTCTCCTACGAGCAGTACTTC
clone size: once; J gene: TRBJ2-7; D gene: TRBD2; V gene: TRBV7-2; CDR3 protein: CASSPRVSGGRGSSYEQYF; CDR3 DNA: TGTGCCAGCAGCCCTCGTGTGTCGGGCGGGAGGGGGAGCTCCTACGAGCAGTACTTC
clone size: few; J gene: TRBJ2-7; D gene: TRBD2; V gene: TRBV19; CDR3 protein: CASSIQAGGRYEQYF; CDR3 DNA: TGTGCCAGTAGTATACAAGCGGGAGGCCGGTACGAGCAGTACTTC
clone size: NA; J gene: TRBJ2-7; D gene: NA; V gene: TRBV28; CDR3 protein: CASNEALGGPNSYF; CDR3 DNA: TGTGCCAGCAACGAAGCCTTGGGGGGACCCAACTCGTACTTC
clone size: NA; J gene: TRBJ1-1; D gene: TRBD1; V gene: TRBV27; CDR3 protein: CASSRRQGNTEAFF; CDR3 DNA: TGTGCCAGCAGCAGAAGACAGGGGAACACTGAAGCTTTCTTT
clone size: NA; J gene: TRBJ1-2; D gene: TRBD1; V gene: TRBV11-2; CDR3 protein: CASSYQGAGGYTF; CDR3 DNA: TGTGCCAGCAGCTATCAGGGGGCGGGAGGCTACACCTTC
clone size: NA; J gene: TRBJ2-4; D gene: NA; V gene: TRBV5-6; CDR3 protein: CASSFTGPNIQYF; CDR3 DNA: TGTGCCAGCAGCTTCACAGGCCCTAACATTCAGTACTTC
clone size: once; J gene: TRBJ2-5; D gene: TRBD2; V gene: TRBV7-2; CDR3 protein: CASRSTSGRGKTQYF; CDR3 DNA: TGTGCCAGCAGGTCAACTAGCGGGAGGGGGAAGACCCAGTACTTC
clone size: NA; J gene: TRBJ2-1; D gene: TRBD2; V gene: TRBV4-1; CDR3 protein: CASSHPSGRAQTNEQFF; CDR3 DNA: TGCGCCAGCAGCCACCCTAGCGGGAGGGCCCAGACCAATGAGCAGTTCTTC
clone size: NA; J gene: TRBJ2-2; D gene: NA; V gene: TRBV11-3; CDR3 protein: CASSHQGLNTGELFF; CDR3 DNA: TGTGCCAGCAGCCACCAGGGATTAAACACCGGGGAGCTGTTTTTT
clone size: NA; J gene: TRBJ2-3; D gene: NA; V gene: TRBV5-4; CDR3 protein: CASSLLRGDTQYF; CDR3 DNA: TGTGCCAGCAGCTTGTTAAGGGGAGATACGCAGTATTTT
clone size: NA; J gene: TRBJ2-1; D gene: NA; V gene: TRBV3-1/TRBV3-2; CDR3 protein: CASSRQREQFF; CDR3 DNA: TGTGCCAGCAGCCGTCAGCGGGAGCAGTTCTTC
clone size: once; J gene: TRBJ2-1; D gene: NA; V gene: TRBV5-1; CDR3 protein: CASSLARGDEQFF; CDR3 DNA: TGCGCCAGCAGCTTGGCCAGGGGAGATGAGCAGTTCTTC
clone size: NA; J gene: TRBJ1-2; D gene: TRBD1; V gene: TRBV28; CDR3 protein: CASYQGTEFPGYTF; CDR3 DNA: TGTGCCAGTTACCAAGGGACAGAATTTCCTGGCTACACCTTC
clone size: NA; J gene: TRBJ2-2; D gene: TRBD1; V gene: TRBV6-1; CDR3 protein: CASSEDERTGWAGELFF; CDR3 DNA: TGTGCCAGCAGTGAAGACGAGAGGACAGGTTGGGCCGGGGAGCTGTTTTTT
clone size: once; J gene: TRBJ2-1; D gene: TRBD2; V gene: TRBV7-3; CDR3 protein: CASSLFGLAEGGEQFF; CDR3 DNA: TGTGCCAGCAGCTTATTCGGACTAGCGGAAGGTGGTGAGCAGTTCTTC
clone size: NA; J gene: TRBJ1-6; D gene: NA; V gene: TRBV27; CDR3 protein: CASRAQGRDNSPLHF; CDR3 DNA: TGTGCCAGCAGGGCCCAAGGGCGGGATAATTCACCCCTCCACTTT
clone size: NA; J gene: TRBJ1-1; D gene: TRBD1; V gene: TRBV28; CDR3 protein: CASSPHGQGNTEAFF; CDR3 DNA: TGTGCCAGCAGTCCTCACGGACAGGGGAACACTGAAGCTTTCTTT
clone size: NA; J gene: TRBJ1-4; D gene: NA; V gene: TRBV2; CDR3 protein: CASSDIGGSEKLFF; CDR3 DNA: TGTGCCAGCAGTGATATCGGGGGAAGTGAAAAACTGTTTTTT
clone size: NA; J gene: TRBJ2-2; D gene: TRBD2; V gene: TRBV27; CDR3 protein: CASSLRSGRRVTGELFF; CDR3 DNA: TGTGCCAGCAGTTTACGTAGCGGGAGGAGAGTCACCGGGGAGCTGTTTTTT
clone size: NA; J gene: TRBJ1-1; D gene: TRBD1; V gene: TRBV3-1/TRBV3-2; CDR3 protein: CASSYVQGAEAFF; CDR3 DNA: TGTGCCAGCAGCTATGTACAGGGGGCTGAAGCTTTCTTT
clone size: once; J gene: TRBJ2-1; D gene: TRBD2; V gene: TRBV3-1/TRBV3-2; CDR3 protein: CASSQDRISGLAGNEQFF; CDR3 DNA: TGTGCCAGCAGCCAAGATAGGATTAGCGGACTAGCGGGCAATGAGCAGTTCTTC
clone size: NA; J gene: TRBJ2-7; D gene: TRBD1; V gene: TRBV18; CDR3 protein: CASSPPDRVRYEQYF; CDR3 DNA: TGTGCCAGCTCACCACCGGACAGGGTACGATACGAGCAGTACTTC
clone size: few; J gene: TRBJ1-1; D gene: TRBD1; V gene: TRBV27; CDR3 protein: CASSERQGLTEAFF; CDR3 DNA: TGTGCCAGCAGTGAGCGACAGGGTTTGACTGAAGCTTTCTTT
clone size: few; J gene: TRBJ1-6; D gene: TRBD1; V gene: TRBV5-1; CDR3 protein: CASSPGQGGWGNSPLHF; CDR3 DNA: TGCGCCAGCAGTCCCGGACAGGGTGGTTGGGGTAATTCACCCCTCCACTTT
clone size: few; J gene: TRBJ2-1; D gene: NA; V gene: TRBV21-1; CDR3 protein: CASSKVKTSESNEQFF; CDR3 DNA: TGTGCCAGCAGCAAAGTCAAGACTAGTGAGAGCAATGAGCAGTTCTTC
clone size: NA; J gene: TRBJ2-7; D gene: TRBD1; V gene: TRBV7-9; CDR3 protein: CASSSTGFDEQYF; CDR3 DNA: TGTGCCAGCAGCTCGACAGGGTTCGACGAGCAGTACTTC